This is a list of T cell receptor beta chains from one sample in a study of CD8+CD57+ T cells in acquired aplastic anemia. TCRdb independently ran MiXCR on the reads; one entry per CDR3 protein. The sample has hundreds of thousands of distinct CDR3 sequences; over 25% are singletons. Sequencing was performed on sorted CD4+, CD8+, or CD8+CD57+ T cells (not recorded which) from PBMCs. The receptor set was obtained from a human donor with aplastic anemia. Each CDR3 is given with its conserved first and last residue. Fields, in order: clone size, D gene, V gene, CDR3 protein. The D gene is left open where the match is weak. The size entry is marked missing in some rows and otherwise reads once, few, many or a size class.

few TRBD2 TRBV5-1 CASSLGTSKETQYF
NA TRBD1 TRBV19 CASSPQDRVGGYAF
NA NA TRBV2 CASSGSRSHPSTEAFF
few NA TRBV3-1 CASRLDRNTEAFF
many NA TRBV25-1 CASSRNSYNEQFF
NA TRBD1 TRBV24-1 CAVQTRTGGSGANVLTF
NA NA TRBV30 CAWSPPGETQYF
few TRBD1 TRBV2 CASSPRTGATYEQYF
many TRBD1 TRBV20-1 CSAGRQGSTDTQYF
once NA TRBV14 CAGSHHRAPLDEQYF
NA TRBD1 TRBV30 CAWAQGDREQYF
NA TRBD2 TRBV2 CASSLAGADWGTQYF
many NA TRBV12-3/TRBV12-4 CASSLDTQYF
NA NA TRBV7-6 CASSLAALTDTQYF
few TRBD1 TRBV13 CASSLTGGAEETQYF
many NA TRBV2 CASTRERTEAFF
NA NA TRBV20-1 CSARERGDYGYTF
many TRBD1 TRBV7-9 CASSLGTGYEQYF
NA NA TRBV19 CASSGLRGGAGANVLTF
many NA TRBV7-2 CASSPSGGEAQYF
NA TRBD1 TRBV5-1 CASSWRGQGDTQYF
NA TRBD1 TRBV19 CASSRTGKAYEQYF
NA NA TRBV7-9 CASTQKFRTVPFYGYTF
NA NA TRBV19 CASSDAGQLNEQFF
NA TRBD1 TRBV5-5 CASSLGPGQGNQPQHF
many NA TRBV25-1 CASSESRGGLTEAFF
many NA TRBV15 CATSARGTYNEQFF
NA TRBD1 TRBV7-4 CASSVQGANEKLFF
NA TRBD1 TRBV25-1 CASRTGQYGYTF
NA NA TRBV9 CASSVGGGPGTEAFF
few NA TRBV29-1 CSVGGREGQYF
NA TRBD1 TRBV11-2 CASRRQGIDEKLFF
many TRBD1 TRBV19 CASSSWGQVNTEAFF
few NA TRBV12-3/TRBV12-4 CASSYHLQGHGELFF
NA NA TRBV2 CASSRGVGSYGYTF
once NA TRBV7-8 CASSERAQGWPEAFF
few TRBD1 TRBV9 CASSQRQGLDEQFF
NA TRBD1 TRBV7-9 CASSQPDRENGYTF
NA NA TRBV5-1 CASSLEGGSGQPQHF
NA TRBD2 TRBV20-1 CSARTSGGNEQFF
NA NA TRBV7-6 CASSSGRSEQYF
few TRBD2 TRBV20-1 CSARPAGENEQFF
many TRBD1 TRBV19 CATGQGFTLHF
few NA TRBV11-2 CASSLEHGESYEQYF
many NA TRBV7-9 CASSLSGVGYTF
many TRBD2 TRBV11-1 CASSTPGLAGSYEQYF
NA TRBD2 TRBV11-2 CASSSLGLAGGRGEQFF
many NA TRBV24-1 CATSDYDEQFF
NA NA TRBV2 CASRGGGTANEQFF
NA NA TRBV14 CASRLAATYEQYF
NA TRBD2 TRBV20-1 CSATHSGRPNNEQFF